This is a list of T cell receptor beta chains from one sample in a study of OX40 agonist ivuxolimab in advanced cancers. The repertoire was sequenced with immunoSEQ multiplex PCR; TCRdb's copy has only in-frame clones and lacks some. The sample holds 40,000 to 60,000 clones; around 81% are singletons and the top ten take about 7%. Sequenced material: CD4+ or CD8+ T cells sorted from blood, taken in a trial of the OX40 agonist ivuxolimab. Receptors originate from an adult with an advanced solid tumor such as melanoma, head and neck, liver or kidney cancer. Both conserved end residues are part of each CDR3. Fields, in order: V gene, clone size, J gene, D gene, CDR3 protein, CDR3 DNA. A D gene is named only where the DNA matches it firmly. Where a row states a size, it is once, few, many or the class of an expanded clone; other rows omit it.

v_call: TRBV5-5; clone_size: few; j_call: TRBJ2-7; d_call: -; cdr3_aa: CASSPDGGYEQYF; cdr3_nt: TGTGCCAGCAGCCCGGACGGCGGCTACGAGCAGTACTTC
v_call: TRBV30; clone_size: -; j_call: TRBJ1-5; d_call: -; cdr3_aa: CAWSMRDEQPQHF; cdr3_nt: TGTGCCTGGAGTATGAGGGACGAACAGCCCCAGCATTTT
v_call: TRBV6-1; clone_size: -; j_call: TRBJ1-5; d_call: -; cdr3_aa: CASSERGEGLAQHF; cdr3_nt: TGTGCCAGCAGTGAACGAGGTGAGGGGTTGGCCCAGCATTTT
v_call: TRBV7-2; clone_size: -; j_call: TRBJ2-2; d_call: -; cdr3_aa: CASSLAVNTGELFF; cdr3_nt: TGTGCCAGCAGCCTGGCGGTGAACACCGGGGAGCTGTTTTTT
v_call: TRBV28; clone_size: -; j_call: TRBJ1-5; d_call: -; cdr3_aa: CASSFWGTDQPQHF; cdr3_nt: TGTGCCAGCAGTTTTTGGGGGACCGATCAGCCCCAGCATTTT
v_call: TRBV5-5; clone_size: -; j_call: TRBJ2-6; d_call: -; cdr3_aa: CASSPGFSGANVLTF; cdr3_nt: TGTGCCAGCAGTCCAGGGTTCTCTGGGGCCAACGTCCTGACTTTC
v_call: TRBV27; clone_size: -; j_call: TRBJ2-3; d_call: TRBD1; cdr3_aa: CASRTGADTQYF; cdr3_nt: TGTGCCAGCAGGACAGGGGCAGATACGCAGTATTTT
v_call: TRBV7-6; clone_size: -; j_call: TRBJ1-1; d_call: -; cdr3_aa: CASSDLGENTEALF; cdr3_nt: TGTGCCAGCAGCGACCTGGGGGAGAACACTGAAGCTCTCTTT
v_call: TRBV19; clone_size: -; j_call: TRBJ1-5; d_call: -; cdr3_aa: CASSPGRGSNQPQHF; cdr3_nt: TGTGCCAGTAGTCCAGGCCGCGGTAGCAATCAGCCCCAGCATTTT
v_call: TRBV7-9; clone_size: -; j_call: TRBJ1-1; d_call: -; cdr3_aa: CASSRGGTEAFF; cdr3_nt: TGTGCCAGCAGCCGAGGGGGCACTGAAGCTTTCTTT
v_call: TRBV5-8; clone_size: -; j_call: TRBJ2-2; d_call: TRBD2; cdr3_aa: CASSRAPGGTGELFF; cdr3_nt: TGTGCCAGCAGCCGGGCCCCGGGGGGGACCGGGGAGCTGTTTTTT
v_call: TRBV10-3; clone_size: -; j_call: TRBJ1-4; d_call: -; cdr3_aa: CAISDVRNNNEKLFF; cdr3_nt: TGTGCCATCAGTGATGTGCGGAATAACAATGAAAAACTGTTTTTT
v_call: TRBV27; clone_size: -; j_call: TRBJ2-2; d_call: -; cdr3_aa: CASSLLGATNTGELFF; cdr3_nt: TGTGCCAGCAGTCTACTCGGGGCAACCAACACCGGGGAGCTGTTTTTT
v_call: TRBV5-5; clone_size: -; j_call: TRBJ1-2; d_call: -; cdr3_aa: CASSIEGDYNYGYTF; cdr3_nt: TGTGCCAGCAGCATAGAAGGGGACTATAACTATGGCTACACCTTC
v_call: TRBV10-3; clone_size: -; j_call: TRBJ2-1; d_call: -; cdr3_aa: CATRYGDNEQFF; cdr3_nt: TGTGCCACCAGGTATGGGGACAATGAGCAGTTCTTC
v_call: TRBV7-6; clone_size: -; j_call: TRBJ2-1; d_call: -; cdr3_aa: CASSLEASESSYNEQFF; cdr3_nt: TGTGCCAGCAGCTTAGAGGCTAGCGAGAGCTCCTACAATGAGCAGTTCTTC
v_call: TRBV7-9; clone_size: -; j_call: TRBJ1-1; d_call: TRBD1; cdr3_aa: CASQGDRLNTEAFF; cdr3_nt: TGTGCCAGCCAGGGGGACAGATTGAACACTGAAGCTTTCTTT
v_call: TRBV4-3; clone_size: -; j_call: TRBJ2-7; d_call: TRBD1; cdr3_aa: CASSQAGTGYDEQYF; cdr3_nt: TGCGCCAGCAGCCAAGCCGGGACAGGGTACGACGAGCAGTACTTC
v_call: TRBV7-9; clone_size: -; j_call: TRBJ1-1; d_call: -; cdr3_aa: CASNSFLTGSTLEAFF; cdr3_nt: TGTGCCAGCAACTCCTTCCTTACAGGCTCCACACTTGAAGCTTTCTTT